The TCR beta chain described here comes from a study of technical replicates of blood from a few donors. V lost 6 bases and J lost 1, with 12 bases in between. The CDR3 is made up of 14 amino acids. From germline, CDR1 is MNHGY and CDR2 SAAAGT. Assay: immunoSEQ multiplex PCR; the TCRdb copy retains only in-frame clones and omits some. The repertoire holds tens of thousands of clones, with just over 95% as singletons. The specimen was T cells isolated from PBMCs. The V and J genes are TRBV6-8 and TRBJ1-1; weak D call: TRBD1 (6 bases). This sequence was found in a human donor in good health. The CDR3 DNA is TGTGCCAGCAGGACACCGACAGGGAACACTGAAGCTTTCTTT. Protein sequence: CASRTPTGNTEAFF.